A single sample gave rise to the 9 T cell receptor beta chains below, sequenced in a study of blood T cells in healthy people across ages. Sample-barcoded 5' priming and a J-beta primer mix drove a second PCR of 7 to 11 cycles. TCRdb reprocessed the 5' RACE reads via MiXCR and lists one record per CDR3 protein. This sample carries over 600,000 distinct CDR3 sequences, around 45% of them seen once, and the ten largest clones take less than 20%. Source material: blood. Receptors were obtained from a man at least 80 years old in good health.

The rearrangement uses TRBV7-9 and TRBJ1-4; no firm D call. Germline values: CDR1 SEHNR, CDR2 FQNEAQ (reference sequence). The CDR3 is 14 amino acids. V was shortened by 3 bases and J by 7 bases, with 12 bases between the two germline ends. The CDR3 bases are TGTGCCAGCAGCTTCCGGGAGGCAGCTGAAAAACTGTTTTTT. This gives the protein CASSFREAAEKLFF.

J is TRBJ2-7 and V is TRBV11-3, with 8 nucleotides matching TRBD2. Germline values: CDR1 SGHNT, CDR2 YENEEA. The V segment lost 5 bases and the J segment 7 bases; nucleotides outside the gene matches: 25. The CDR3 has 19 residues. The CDR3 coding sequence is TGTGCCAGCAGCAGCATACCCTTATCGAGAGCGGGAGAGATGAATGAGCAGTACTTC. Its protein is CASSSIPLSRAGEMNEQYF.

With respect to this clonotype: This may be a read error: a much more frequent sequence differs by one nucleotide. The chain carries TRBV7-9 and TRBJ2-1; D gene ambiguous. From germline, CDR1 is SEHNR and CDR2 FQNEAQ (reference sequence). The V gene lost 1 base and the J gene lost 6 bases, with 13 bases spanning the gap. This CDR3 is built from 15 residues. The CDR3 DNA is TGTGCCAGCAGCTTAGACTCAGGCCCCTGCAATGAGCAGTTCTTC. This gives the protein CASSLDSGPCNEQFF. Filled out from reference TRBV7-9 and TRBJ2-1, the complete variable domain reads DTGVSQNPRHKITKRGQNVTFRCDPISEHNRLYWYRQTLGQGPEFLTYFQNEAQLEKSRLLSDRFSAERPKGSFSTLEIQRTEQGDSAMYLCASSLDSGPCNEQFFGPGTRLTVL.

This clonotype has a count of ten or more. The rearrangement joins TRBV5-1 to TRBJ2-1; 10 bases agree with TRBD2. Germline V gene data show CDR1 as SGHRS and CDR2 as YFSETQ. The V and J ends lost 0 bases and 1 base, in that order; junction bases with no gene match: 7. CDR3 length: 18 amino acids. CDR3 region: CASSLAFSGRISYNEQFF. The CDR3 coding sequence is TGCGCCAGCAGCTTGGCGTTTAGCGGGAGGATTTCCTACAATGAGCAGTTCTTC.

The chain carries TRBV12-3 or TRBV12-4 and TRBJ2-3; D possibly matches TRBD1 or TRBD2 (6 bases each). This CDR3 comprises 15 residues. Trimming shortened V by 5 bases and J by 3 bases, and 15 bases separated the two germline ends. CDR3 in amino acids: CASSPPGASTDTQYF. Written as DNA, the CDR3 is TGTGCCAGCAGTCCCCCGGGGGCCTCAACAGATACGCAGTATTTT.

This clonotype was counted only a few times. The V gene is TRBV5-1, the J gene TRBJ2-7, with D possibly TRBD1 on 5 matching bases. CDR1 and CDR2 (germline): SGHRS, YFSETQ. V was cut by 3 bases and J by 5 bases, with 18 bases left in between. The CDR3 sequence is 15 residues long. The CDR3 sequence: CASSSSPQGTHEQYF. The DNA of the CDR3 is TGCGCCAGCAGCTCGTCCCCCCAGGGAACCCACGAGCAGTACTTC.

This clonotype showed up just a few times. A read error is possible here, since a much larger clone lies one base away. The chain links TRBV7-2 to TRBJ2-7; D ambiguous. V was trimmed by 7 bases and J by 7 bases, leaving 14 bases between them. The germline V gene encodes CDR1 SGHTA and CDR2 FQGNSA. The CDR3 is 12 amino acids. For the CDR3, the DNA is TGTGCCAGCACCTACACGCGAAATGAGCAGTACTTC. This codes for CASTYTRNEQYF.

The chain couples TRBV20-1 to TRBJ1-5; D remains ambiguous. With 3 bases removed from V and 3 bases from J, the gap between germline ends came to 12 bases. Germline V gene data show CDR1 as DFQATT and CDR2 as SNEGSKA (reference sequence). The CDR3 is 14 amino acids. The CDR3 loop is CSAREGSTNQPQHF. The CDR3 bases are TGCAGTGCTAGGGAAGGCAGCACCAATCAGCCCCAGCATTTT.

This sequence joins TRBV7-3 and TRBJ2-7, with D maybe TRBD2 (7 bases). Near its end, the DNA agrees better with TRBJ2-4, so the J call may be wrong. CDR1 is SGHTA, CDR2 FQGTGA, per germline. This CDR3 has 15 amino acids. The CDR3 spells CASSLGGQGGNIQYF. The CDR3 DNA reads TGTGCCAGCAGCTTGGGGGGGCAGGGAGGAAACATTCAGTACTTC.